This entry features one T cell receptor beta chain sequence. The target antigen is unknown. The CDR3 spans 15 residues. The ends lost 2 bases at V and 3 bases at J; junction bases unmatched: 5. The germline V gene has CDR1 ENHRY and CDR2 SYGVKD. This entry is derived from a study of T cell responses to AZD1222 COVID-19 vaccine. Study-level points and caveats: Donors were largely white British and mainly female; clonal diversity was possibly underestimated. Dominant CD4 TCR responses targeted spike regions 160-218 and 743-854.

Sequencing used immunoSEQ multiplex PCR; TCRdb keeps in-frame clones, though not all of them. Of 95,000 to 150,000 clones listed, 85% to 90% are singletons. The sequences come from peripheral blood, collected on day 0 of AZD1222 vaccination. V is TRBV10-3 and J is TRBJ2-7; 9 nucleotides agree with TRBD2. The TCR originated in an adult in good health. The CDR3 here is CAISEGVAGDYEQYF. Here the CDR3 DNA reads TGTGCCATCAGTGAGGGAGTAGCGGGGGACTACGAGCAGTACTTC.